The rows below give T cell receptor beta chains drawn from one sample of a study of shared clonotypes between healthy human individuals. Profiled with immunoSEQ multiplex PCR; TCRdb holds only in-frame clones, not every one. The table has some 2,100,000 clones, approximately 96% seen once. The sample comprised naive CD4+ T cells sorted from blood. These receptors came from a man aged 18-30 years in good health. CDR3s include the opening cysteine and the closing phenylalanine or tryptophan. A D gene is named only where the DNA matches it firmly. Where a row states a size, it is once, few, many or the class of an expanded clone; other rows omit it.

TRBV27	-	-	TRBJ1-2	TGTGCCAGCAGTCCCCCCCCGGATTACACCTTC	CASSPPPDYTF
TRBV18	once	TRBD1	TRBJ1-4	TGTGCCAGCTCACAACCGGGACAGCATAATGAAAAACTGTTTTTT	CASSQPGQHNEKLFF
TRBV7-9	once	-	TRBJ1-4	TGTGCCAGCAGCCTTCTGGGTAACGGTGAAAAACTGTTTTTT	CASSLLGNGEKLFF
TRBV6-1	-	-	TRBJ2-3	TGTGCCAGCAGTGAAAGTGGCGGACGAGATACGCAGTATTTT	CASSESGGRDTQYF
TRBV5-1	-	TRBD1	TRBJ2-7	TGCGCCAGCAGCATCCAGACAGGGTACTCCTACGAGCAGTACTTC	CASSIQTGYSYEQYF
TRBV5-4	-	-	TRBJ2-7	TGTGCCAGCAGCACTCCTACAGGATTC	CASSTPTGF
TRBV18	-	-	TRBJ2-5	TGTGCCAGCTCACAGTCCCTCCAAGAGACCCAGTACTTC	CASSQSLQETQYF
TRBV7-9	-	-	TRBJ2-7	TGTGCCAGCAGCCGGGAGTCCTACGAGCAGTACTTC	CASSRESYEQYF
TRBV10-2	-	TRBD1	TRBJ2-5	TGCGCCAGCAGTGGTGGACAGGGGGCAAAAGAGACCCAGTACTTC	CASSGGQGAKETQYF
TRBV29-1	-	-	TRBJ1-2	TGCAGCACTCGGGTGGGGGACTATGGCTACACCTTC	CSTRVGDYGYTF
TRBV19	-	TRBD2	TRBJ2-2	TGTGCCACCCATGATAGCGGGAGGTCGAACACCGGGGAGCTGTTTTTT	CATHDSGRSNTGELFF
TRBV2	few	-	TRBJ2-3	TGTGCCAGCAGTGAAGAACAGGCTAGCACAGATACGCAGTATTTT	CASSEEQASTDTQYF
TRBV15	-	-	TRBJ2-7	TGTGCCACCCGTCGAGGGGAGATCCCCTACGAGCAGTACTTC	CATRRGEIPYEQYF
TRBV25-1	once	-	TRBJ1-1	TGTGCCAGCAGTGAATTTGAGGGGATGGGCACTGAAGCTTTCTTT	CASSEFEGMGTEAFF
TRBV5-6	-	-	TRBJ1-2	TGTGCCAGCAGCTTATTAGGGTATGGCTACACCTTC	CASSLLGYGYTF
TRBV21-1	-	-	TRBJ2-3	TGTGCCAGCAGCTCAGCGATTAGCACAGATACGCAGTATTTT	CASSSAISTDTQYF
TRBV5-1	-	TRBD1	TRBJ1-1	TGCGCCAGCAGAGACGGGACAGACACTGAAGCTTTCTTT	CASRDGTDTEAFF
TRBV4-3	-	-	TRBJ2-5	TGCGCCAGCAGTTCGACCGCCGCCCGGGAGACCCAGTACTTC	CASSSTAARETQYF
TRBV5-1	-	TRBD1	TRBJ2-7	TGCGCCAGCAGCTACGGGACAGCCACCTCCTACGAGCAGTACTTC	CASSYGTATSYEQYF
TRBV6-5	-	TRBD1	TRBJ1-3	TGTGCCAGCAGTTACCGAGACAGGGGGCTCGGAAACACCATATATTTT	CASSYRDRGLGNTIYF
TRBV6-1	-	TRBD1	TRBJ1-5	TGTGCCGTCGCCGGGACAGGGTATCAGCCCCAGCATTTT	CAVAGTGYQPQHF
TRBV30	-	-	TRBJ1-2	TGTGCCTGGAGGCTAGGGGGGTCCTCGGCTGGCTACACCTTC	CAWRLGGSSAGYTF
TRBV4-3	-	-	TRBJ1-6	TGCGCCAGCAGCCAAGTCCAGGGAGGATCACCCCTCCACTTT	CASSQVQGGSPLHF
TRBV19	-	-	TRBJ1-1	TGTGCCAGTAGTCCCGTGGGTAGGGGAAGGACTGAAGCTTTCTTT	CASSPVGRGRTEAFF
TRBV11-2	once	TRBD1	TRBJ1-5	TGTGCCAGCAGCTCGGACAGGGGAGGTCAGCCCCAGCATTTT	CASSSDRGGQPQHF
TRBV6-1	-	-	TRBJ1-6	TGTGCCAGCAGTGAAGCGGCAGTTAATTCACCCCTCCACTTT	CASSEAAVNSPLHF
TRBV7-9	once	TRBD1	TRBJ2-7	TGTGCCAGCAGCTTAAGGGGACAGGCTGACTACGAGCAGTACTTC	CASSLRGQADYEQYF
TRBV5-1	-	TRBD1	TRBJ2-7	TGCGCCAGCAGCTTGGGGGGACAGAACGAGCAGTACTTC	CASSLGGQNEQYF
TRBV9	-	-	TRBJ2-1	TGTGCCAGCAGCGTAAGGGCAGGGGATTACAATGAGCAGTTCTTC	CASSVRAGDYNEQFF
TRBV7-8	-	-	TRBJ2-5	TGTGCCAGCAGCTTTCAAGGGCAGGCCCTCGGGGAGACCCAGTACTTC	CASSFQGQALGETQYF
TRBV7-6	once	-	TRBJ1-4	TGTGCCAGCAGCTTAGGACAGCTCCAACCAACTAATGAAAAACTGTTTTTT	CASSLGQLQPTNEKLFF
TRBV11-2	-	TRBD2	TRBJ2-5	TGTGCCAGCAGCTCCGAACTAGCGGGGGGGGAGACCCAGTACTTC	CASSSELAGGETQYF
TRBV30	-	-	TRBJ1-5	TGTGCCTGGACAAAATCAAAATTACAGCAGTATAGCAATCAGCCCCAGCATTTT	CAWTKSKLQQYSNQPQHF
TRBV9	-	-	TRBJ1-1	TGTGCCAGCAGCCCCCAGGGATCGAACACTGAAGCTTTCTTT	CASSPQGSNTEAFF
TRBV5-1	-	TRBD1	TRBJ2-4	TGCGCCAGCAGCTTGGAGGGCGTTCAATTTACAGGGGGAAGGAAAAACATTCAGTACTTC	CASSLEGVQFTGGRKNIQYF
TRBV7-9	-	-	TRBJ2-3	TGTGCCAGCAGCCCCCGAGGAGATACGCAGTATTTT	CASSPRGDTQYF
TRBV28	once	-	TRBJ2-7	TGTGCCAGCAGGGGAGGGGGCGCCGACCCCTACGAGCAGTACTTC	CASRGGGADPYEQYF
TRBV6-1	-	-	TRBJ1-4	TGTGCCACGGGGGGGGGCCCGGCAACTAATGAAAAACTGTTTTTT	CATGGGPATNEKLFF
TRBV30	once	TRBD2	TRBJ2-1	TGTGCCTGGAGTGTCCTAGCGGGAGAAGGGGGTGAGCAGTTCTTC	CAWSVLAGEGGEQFF
TRBV10-3	-	TRBD1	TRBJ1-5	TGTGCCATCAGTGAGTCGGACAGGGGTCAGCCCCAGCATTTT	CAISESDRGQPQHF
TRBV4-3	-	TRBD2	TRBJ2-5	TGCGCCAGCAGCCAAGAACTTGGGACTAGCGGGAGGATCGAAGCGGAGACCCAGTACTTC	CASSQELGTSGRIEAETQYF
TRBV27	once	-	TRBJ2-7	TGTGCCAGCAGCCACCGGGACACGTACTCCTACGAGCAGTACTTC	CASSHRDTYSYEQYF
TRBV6-1	-	-	TRBJ2-1	TGTGCCAGCACAGAGGGGGGGCCGAGTGAGCAGTTCTTC	CASTEGGPSEQFF
TRBV18	-	-	TRBJ1-5	TGTGCCAGCTCACCACCATCCGGGGAGGGTCAGCCCCAGCATTTT	CASSPPSGEGQPQHF
TRBV28	-	TRBD1	TRBJ2-7	TGTGCCACCGAGGGGACAGGGGTCTACGAGCAGTACTTC	CATEGTGVYEQYF
TRBV7-3	-	TRBD1	TRBJ2-1	TGTGCCAGCAGCTTAATGGGACAGGGGAGGTACAATGAGCAGTTCTTC	CASSLMGQGRYNEQFF
TRBV5-1	-	-	TRBJ2-2	TGCGCCAGCAGCTTGGGTCAGGCTGCGAACACCGGGGAGCTGTTTTTT	CASSLGQAANTGELFF
TRBV5-6	once	-	TRBJ1-4	TGTGCCAGCAGCTTCGACGCCGGTAATGAAAAACTGTTTTTT	CASSFDAGNEKLFF
TRBV6-6	-	-	TRBJ2-3	TGTGCCAGCAGTTCAACAACAGATACGCAGTATTTT	CASSSTTDTQYF
TRBV5-6	-	-	TRBJ1-6	TGTGCCAGCAGCTTGGGGACGGCGTCTAATTCACCCCTCCACTTT	CASSLGTASNSPLHF